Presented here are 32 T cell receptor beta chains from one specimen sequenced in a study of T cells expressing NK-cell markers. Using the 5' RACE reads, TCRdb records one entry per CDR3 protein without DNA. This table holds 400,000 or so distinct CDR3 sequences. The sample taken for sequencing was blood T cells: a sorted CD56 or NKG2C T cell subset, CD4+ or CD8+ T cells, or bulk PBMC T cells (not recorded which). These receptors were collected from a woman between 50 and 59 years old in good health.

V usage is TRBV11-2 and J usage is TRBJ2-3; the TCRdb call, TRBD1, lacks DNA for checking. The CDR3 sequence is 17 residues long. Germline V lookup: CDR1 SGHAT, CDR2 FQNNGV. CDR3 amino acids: CASSARGGSTHTDTQYF. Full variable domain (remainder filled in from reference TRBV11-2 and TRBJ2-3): EAGVAQSPRYKIIEKRQSVAFWCNPISGHATLYWYQQILGQGPKLLIQFQNNGVVDDSQLPKDRFSAERLKGVDSTLKIQPAKLEDSAVYLCASSARGGSTHTDTQYFGPGTRLTVL.

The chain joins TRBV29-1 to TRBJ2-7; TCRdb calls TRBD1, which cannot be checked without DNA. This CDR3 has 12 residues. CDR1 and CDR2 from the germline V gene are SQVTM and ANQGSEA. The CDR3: CSVAGRSYEQYF.

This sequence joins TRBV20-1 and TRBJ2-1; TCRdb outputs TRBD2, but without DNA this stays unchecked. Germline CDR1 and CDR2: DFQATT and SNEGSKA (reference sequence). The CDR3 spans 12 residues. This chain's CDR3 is CSAGRANNEQFF.

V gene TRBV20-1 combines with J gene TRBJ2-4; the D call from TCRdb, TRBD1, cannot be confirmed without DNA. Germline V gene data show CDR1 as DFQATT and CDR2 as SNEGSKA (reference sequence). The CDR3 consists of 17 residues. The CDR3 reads CSATRLAGDIAKNIQYF.

The CDR3 is CASREPGAGRYGYTF. The genes are TRBV12-3 or TRBV12-4 and TRBJ1-2; TCRdb's D gene call, TRBD1, goes unchecked for lack of DNA. The CDR3 runs 15 residues.

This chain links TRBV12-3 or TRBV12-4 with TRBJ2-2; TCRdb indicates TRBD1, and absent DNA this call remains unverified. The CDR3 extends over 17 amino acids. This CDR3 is CASSPARLQGNTGELFF.

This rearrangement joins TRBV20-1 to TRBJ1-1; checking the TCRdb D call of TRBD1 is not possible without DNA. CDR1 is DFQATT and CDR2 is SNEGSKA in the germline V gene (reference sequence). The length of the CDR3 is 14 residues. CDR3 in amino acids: CSARGRGGNTEAFF.

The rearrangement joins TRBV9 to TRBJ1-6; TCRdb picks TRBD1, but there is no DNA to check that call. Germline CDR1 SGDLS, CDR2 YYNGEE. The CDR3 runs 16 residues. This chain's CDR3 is CASNQGDRGSDSPLHF.

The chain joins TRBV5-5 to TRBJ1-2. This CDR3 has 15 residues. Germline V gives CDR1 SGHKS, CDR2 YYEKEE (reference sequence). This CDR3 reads CASSLATARREGYTF.

The CDR3 sequence: CASSRTGTSGITNEQFF. This chain joins TRBV12-1 and TRBJ2-1; the D call from TCRdb, TRBD2, cannot be confirmed without DNA. TRBV12-1 is a recognized pseudogene. There are 17 residues in the CDR3.

This CDR3 reads CASSQASLAGGTDTQYF. The V and J genes are TRBV4-2 and TRBJ2-3; TCRdb selects TRBD2, and the lack of DNA leaves this call unchecked. Germline V gene lookup returns CDR1 LGHNA and CDR2 YNFKEQ. This CDR3 contains 17 residues.

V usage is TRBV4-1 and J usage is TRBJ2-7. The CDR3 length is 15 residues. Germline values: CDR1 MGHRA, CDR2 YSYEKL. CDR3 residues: CASSQDLQGRREQYF.

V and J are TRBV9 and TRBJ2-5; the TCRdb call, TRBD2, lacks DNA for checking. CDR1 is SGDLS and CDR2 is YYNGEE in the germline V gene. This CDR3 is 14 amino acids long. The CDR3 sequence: CASSVAQGLETQYF.

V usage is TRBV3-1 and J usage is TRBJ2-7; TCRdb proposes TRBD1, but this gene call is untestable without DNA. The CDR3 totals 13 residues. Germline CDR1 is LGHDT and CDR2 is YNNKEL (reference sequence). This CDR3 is CASSDVTGREQYF.

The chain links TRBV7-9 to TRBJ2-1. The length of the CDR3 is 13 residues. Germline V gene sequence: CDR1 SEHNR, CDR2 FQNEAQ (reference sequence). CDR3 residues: CASRAASYNEQFF.

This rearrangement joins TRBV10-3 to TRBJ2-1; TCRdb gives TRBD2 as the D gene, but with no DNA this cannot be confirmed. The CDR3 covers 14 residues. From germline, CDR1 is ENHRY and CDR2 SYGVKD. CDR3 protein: CAIRPGLAGNEQFF.

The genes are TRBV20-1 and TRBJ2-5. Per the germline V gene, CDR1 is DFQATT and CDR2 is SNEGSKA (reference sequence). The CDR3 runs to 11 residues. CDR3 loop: CSGMESETQYF.

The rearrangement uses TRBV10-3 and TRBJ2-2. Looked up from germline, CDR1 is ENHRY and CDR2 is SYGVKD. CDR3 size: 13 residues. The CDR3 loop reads CAISERSTGELFF.

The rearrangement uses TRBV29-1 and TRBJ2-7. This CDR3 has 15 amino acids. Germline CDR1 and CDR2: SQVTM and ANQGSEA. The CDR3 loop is CSVRKEPGTRYEQYF.

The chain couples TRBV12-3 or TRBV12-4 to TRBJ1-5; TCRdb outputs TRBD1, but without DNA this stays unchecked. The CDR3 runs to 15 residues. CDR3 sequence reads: CASRGTGGSGQPQHF.

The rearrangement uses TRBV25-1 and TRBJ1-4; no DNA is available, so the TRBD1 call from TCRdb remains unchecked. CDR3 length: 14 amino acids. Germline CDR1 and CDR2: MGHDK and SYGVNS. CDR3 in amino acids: CASRGGTPNEKLFF. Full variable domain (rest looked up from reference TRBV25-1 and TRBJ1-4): EADIYQTPRYLVIGTGKKITLECSQTMGHDKMYWYQQDPGMELHLIHYSYGVNSTEKGDLSSESTVSRIRTEHFPLTLESARPSHTSQYLCASRGGTPNEKLFFGSGTQLSVL.

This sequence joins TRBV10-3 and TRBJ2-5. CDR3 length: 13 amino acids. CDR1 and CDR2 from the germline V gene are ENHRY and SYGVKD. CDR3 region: CAISAGDQETQYF.

The CDR3: CASRRGTQETQYF. The chain has TRBV19 and TRBJ2-5; TCRdb's D call, TRBD1, is unchecked because there is no DNA. CDR3 size: 13 residues. Germline V lookup: CDR1 LNHDA, CDR2 SQIVND (reference sequence).

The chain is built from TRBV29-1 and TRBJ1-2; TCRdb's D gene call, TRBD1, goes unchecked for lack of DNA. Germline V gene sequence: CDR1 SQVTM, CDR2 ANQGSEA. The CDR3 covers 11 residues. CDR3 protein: CSVKTGSGYTF. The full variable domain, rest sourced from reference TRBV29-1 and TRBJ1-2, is SAVISQKPSRDICQRGTSLTIQCQVDSQVTMMFWYRQQPGQSLTLIATANQGSEATYESGFVIDKFPISRPNLTFSTLTVSNMSPEDSSIYLCSVKTGSGYTFGSGTRLTVV.

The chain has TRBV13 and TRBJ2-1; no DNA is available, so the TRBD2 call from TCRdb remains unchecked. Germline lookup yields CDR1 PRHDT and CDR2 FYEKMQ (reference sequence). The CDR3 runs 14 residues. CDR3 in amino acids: CASSFVTRGNEQFF. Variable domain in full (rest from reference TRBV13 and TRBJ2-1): AAGVIQSPRHLIKEKRETATLKCYPIPRHDTVYWYQQGPGQDPQFLISFYEKMQSDKGSIPDRFSAQQFSDYHSELNMSSLELGDSALYFCASSFVTRGNEQFFGPGTRLTVL.

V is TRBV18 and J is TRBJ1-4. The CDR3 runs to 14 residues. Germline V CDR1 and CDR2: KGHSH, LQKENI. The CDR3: CASSPATSKEKLFF.

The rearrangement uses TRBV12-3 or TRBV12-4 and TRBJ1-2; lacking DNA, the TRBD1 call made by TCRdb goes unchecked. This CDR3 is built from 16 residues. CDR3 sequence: CASRFPRGLSNYGYTF.

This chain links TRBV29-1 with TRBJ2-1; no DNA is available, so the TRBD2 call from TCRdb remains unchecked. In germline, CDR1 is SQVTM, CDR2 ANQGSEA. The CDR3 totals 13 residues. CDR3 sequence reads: CSVEASGRPEQFF.

This CDR3 reads CASKWKIAASYEQYF. The chain is built from TRBV27 and TRBJ2-7; TCRdb names TRBD2, which stays unverified in the absence of DNA. Germline-derived CDR1 and CDR2 are MNHEY and SMNVEV (reference sequence). The CDR3 sequence is 15 residues long.

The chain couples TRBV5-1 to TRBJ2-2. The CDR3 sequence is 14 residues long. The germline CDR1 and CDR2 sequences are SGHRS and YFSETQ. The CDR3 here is CASSSARQTGELFF. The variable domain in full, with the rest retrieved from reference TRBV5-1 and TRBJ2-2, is KAGVTQTPRYLIKTRGQQVTLSCSPISGHRSVSWYQQTPGQGLQFLFEYFSETQRNKGNFPGRFSGRQFSNSRSEMNVSTLELGDSALYLCASSSARQTGELFFGEGSRLTVL.

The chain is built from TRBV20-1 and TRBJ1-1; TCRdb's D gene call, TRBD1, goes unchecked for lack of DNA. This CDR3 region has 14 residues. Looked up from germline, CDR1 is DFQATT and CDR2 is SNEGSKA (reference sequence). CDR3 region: CSARRQGMNTEAFF.

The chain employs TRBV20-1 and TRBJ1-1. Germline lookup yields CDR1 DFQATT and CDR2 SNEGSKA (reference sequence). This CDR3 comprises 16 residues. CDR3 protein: CSARDYTGRMNTEAFF.